The clone carrying this TCR gamma chain showed up just a few times. Its antigen is still unknown. This is likely an artifact of a read error, given a far larger clone one base away. The identical CDR3 is also encoded by other nucleotide sequences in the sample. This sample stems from a study of γδ T cells in repeated Plasmodium falciparum infection. About the study: Each infection was followed by sampling at 21 days, plus baseline and some pre-infection draws. Study-wide results and caveats: The Malian cohort came from a small rural village of predominantly one ethnic group.

Flow sorting of PBMC yielded separate Vgamma9/Vdelta2+ and Vdelta2-negative gammadelta T cell populations for bulk repertoire analysis. TCRdb processed the multiplex PCR reads again with the CATT caller. The sample consists of about 14,000 gamma-chain clones, 1.5% to 2% of them appearing once. CDR3 length equals 18 residues. CDR1 GITISATS and CDR2 ISYDGTV come from the germline V gene (reference sequence). This rearrangement joins TRGV9 to TRGJP. The J gene was missing in TCRdb and was found by matching the end of the DNA to germline. The sequence was obtained from a pool of human donors (malaria-infected and uninfected, not separated). Specimen: gamma-delta T cells from blood. The CDR3 region has the DNA TGTGCCTTGTGGGAGTCCAACCCTCAAGAGTTAGGCAAAAAAATCAAGGTATTT. It specifies CALWESNPQELGKKIKVF.